The 11 T cell receptor beta chains in this list originate from one sample, sequenced in a study of blood T cell repertoires in COVID-19. The protocol was immunoSEQ multiplex PCR, while the TCRdb copy is restricted to in-frame clones and leaves out a portion. This sample has 300,000 or so clones, with around 80% found just once. Input material: peripheral blood. These TCRs come from a woman in her fifties or sixties with acute or convalescent COVID-19.

The sample holds one count of this clone. The gene calls are TRBV19 and TRBJ1-6; 9 nucleotides line up with TRBD1. V lost 5 bases to trimming and J lost 8 bases; unmatched junction nucleotides: 4. The CDR3 is 14 residues long. Looked up from germline, CDR1 is LNHDA and CDR2 is SQIVND (reference sequence). CDR3 bases: TGTGCCAGTAGTCTGACAGGGGGTGATTCACCCCTCCACTTT. Encoded protein: CASSLTGGDSPLHF.

The chain joins TRBV7-2 to TRBJ2-3; TRBD1 matches at 7 bases. V shed 5 bases and J 2 bases; nucleotides not matched to a gene: 10. The CDR3 runs 16 residues. Germline CDR1 SGHTA, CDR2 FQGNSA. CDR3 sequence: CASSLGQELLTDTQYF. The CDR3 nucleotides are TGTGCCAGCAGCCTCGGACAGGAGCTACTCACAGATACGCAGTATTTT.

This rearrangement joins TRBV4-2 to TRBJ2-5, with D perhaps TRBD1 (5 bases). The CDR3 totals 15 residues. V lost 0 bases, J lost 2 bases, and 10 bases lay in between. Germline V lookup: CDR1 LGHNA, CDR2 YNFKEQ. As DNA, the CDR3 is TGTGCCAGCAGCCAAGAATGGCAGGGACAAGAGACCCAGTACTTC. Translating gives CASSQEWQGQETQYF.

V usage is TRBV29-1 and J usage is TRBJ1-1; the match to TRBD1 covers 7 bases. J lost 5 bases, V lost 3 bases, and 6 bases had no gene match. The CDR3 contains 13 residues. The germline V gene has CDR1 SQVTM and CDR2 ANQGSEA. CDR3: CSVDKGAKTEAFF. CDR3 DNA: TGCAGCGTTGACAAGGGGGCGAAGACTGAAGCTTTCTTT.

Only a few counts were recorded for this clone. V is TRBV30 and J is TRBJ1-6, with 7 bases identical to TRBD1. From germline, CDR1 is GTSNPN and CDR2 SVGIG (reference sequence). The CDR3 is 15 residues long. V gave up 4 bases and J gave up 7 bases; unmatched junction bases: 10. The CDR3 here is CAWMRQGVANSPLHF. CDR3 in DNA: TGTGCCTGGATGCGACAGGGAGTCGCCAATTCACCCCTCCACTTT.

This chain uses TRBV2 with TRBJ2-4, with TRBD1 matching over 8 bases. This CDR3 is 15 amino acids long. Trimming cost V 6 bases and J 4 bases; bases outside gene matches: 8. Germline loops: CDR1 SNHLY, CDR2 FYNNEI. The CDR3 region is CASSRSGTGKNIQYF. CDR3 nucleotide sequence: TGTGCCAGCAGCCGCTCCGGGACAGGAAAAAACATTCAGTACTTC.

The chain couples TRBV23-1 to TRBJ1-2; the match to TRBD1 covers 8 bases. TRBV23-1 is given ORF status, its function remaining uncertain. This CDR3 has 18 residues. Trimming at V came to 1 base and at J to 4 bases, leaving 14 bases not matched to a gene. The CDR3 reads CASSQFVARGQGSYGYTF. The CDR3 DNA reads TGCGCCAGCAGTCAATTTGTCGCCCGAGGACAGGGAAGCTATGGCTACACCTTC.

The chain recombines TRBV6-1 with TRBJ1-5, with D unresolved. The V gene's germline CDR1 is MNHNS and CDR2 SASEGT. CDR3 length: 13 amino acids. Between the trimmed V and J ends, which lost 1 base and 6 bases, there was a span of 7 bases. This chain's CDR3 is CASSEVAIQPQHF. In nucleotides, the CDR3 is TGTGCCAGCAGTGAAGTAGCAATTCAGCCCCAGCATTTT.

V gene TRBV6-4 combines with J gene TRBJ1-1; D ambiguous. Trimming pared 4 bases from V and 1 base from J, leaving 7 bases between. Germline loops: CDR1 MRHNA, CDR2 SNTAGT. The length of the CDR3 is 13 residues. This CDR3 is CASSVAGNTEAFF. The CDR3 region has the DNA TGTGCCAGCAGTGTTGCAGGGAACACTGAAGCTTTCTTT.

This chain connects TRBV2 to TRBJ2-1; 12 bases agree with TRBD2. The V segment lost 7 bases and the J segment 4 bases; nucleotides outside the gene matches: 2. This CDR3 has 14 residues. Germline loops: CDR1 SNHLY, CDR2 FYNNEI. The CDR3 sequence: CASIGTSGYNEQFF. As DNA, the CDR3 is TGTGCCAGCATCGGGACTAGCGGGTACAATGAGCAGTTCTTC. Full variable domain (rest looked up from reference TRBV2 and TRBJ2-1): EPEVTQTPSHQVTQMGQEVILRCVPISNHLYFYWYRQILGQKVEFLVSFYNNEISEKSEIFDDQFSVERPDGSNFTLKIRSTKLEDSAMYFCASIGTSGYNEQFFGPGTRLTVL.

J is TRBJ2-5 and V is TRBV7-9, with 8 positions matching TRBD2. Germline assignment: CDR1 SEHNR and CDR2 FQNEAQ (reference sequence). This CDR3 contains 15 residues. Losses at the gene ends were 3 bases for V and 2 bases for J; bases not matched to a gene: 5. CDR3: CASSFARGGQETQYF. CDR3 DNA sequence: TGTGCCAGCAGCTTCGCCCGGGGGGGGCAAGAGACCCAGTACTTC.